This record concerns one T cell receptor beta chain sequence. Its antigen is currently unknown. The CDR3 length is 13 residues. Germline-derived CDR1 and CDR2 are SEHNR and FQNEAQ (reference sequence). V lost 5 bases and J lost 10, with 15 bases in between. This sample stems from a study of CD8 T cells in ankylosing spondylitis. Findings and caveats of the study: Clones linked to the disease showed a CD8+ phenotype. They occurred at relatively low frequencies in peripheral blood. About 8 highly homologous variants made up a TCR beta motif, and this motif appeared characteristic of ankylosing spondylitis blood. A subset of motif variants has previously been described in the synovial fluid and blood of reactive arthritis. The authors reported significant enrichment of disease-linked clones in matched ankylosing spondylitis synovial fluid.

Construction of TCR beta libraries was performed using quantitative 5'-RACE with molecular barcodes. One entry per CDR3 protein, called by TCRdb with MiXCR from the 5' RACE reads. Among roughly 470,000 distinct CDR3 sequences listed, 25% to 30% were seen once. This clonotype was sampled from a male donor with ankylosing spondylitis. Sequenced sample: blood, either unsorted or a sorted T cell fraction (not recorded which). This chain joins TRBV7-9 and TRBJ2-4; D might be TRBD1 or TRBD2, each matching 5 bases. CDR3 coding DNA: TGTGCCAGCAGCCCGACCGAATGGGGGATTCAGTACTTC. This codes for CASSPTEWGIQYF. The full variable domain, in which reference TRBV7-9 and TRBJ2-4 provide the parts outside the CDR3, is DTGVSQNPRHKITKRGQNVTFRCDPISEHNRLYWYRQTLGQGPEFLTYFQNEAQLEKSRLLSDRFSAERPKGSFSTLEIQRTEQGDSAMYLCASSPTEWGIQYFGAGTRLSVL.